These 6 T cell receptor beta chains share one sample of origin, sequenced in a study of PD-1 blockade in classical Hodgkin lymphoma. Method: immunoSEQ multiplex PCR; TCRdb's copy keeps in-frame clones and lacks some. The sample consists of fewer than 40,000 clones, around 88% of them appearing once. Regarding time point: newly diagnosed, previously untreated cHL patient sample. It was by magnetic negative selection that CD4+ T cells were purified from thawed PBMCs. The material sequenced was CD4+ T cells from blood. These receptors all come from a human donor with classical Hodgkin lymphoma.

The chain joins TRBV7-3 to TRBJ1-2, with D perhaps matching TRBD1 (6 bases). The CDR3 consists of 13 residues. CDR1 and CDR2 (germline): SGHTA, FQGTGA. V lost 2 bases and J 3 bases, leaving 7 bases between the germline ends. The CDR3 reads CASSLAGDYGYTF. The CDR3 DNA follows: TGTGCCAGCAGCTTAGCAGGGGACTATGGCTACACCTTC.

The gene calls are TRBV12-5 and TRBJ2-3; perhaps TRBD2 as D (5 bases). The CDR3 runs 14 residues. Germline CDR1 reads LGHNT; CDR2 reads FRNRAP. Trimming took off 5 bases at V and 2 bases at J, with 11 bases between the two ends. The CDR3 loop reads CASGNGIDTDTQYF. The DNA for the CDR3 is TGTGCTAGTGGTAACGGGATTGACACAGATACGCAGTATTTT.

The genes are TRBV6-5 and TRBJ2-4; D is ambiguous. Germline lookup yields CDR1 MNHEY and CDR2 SVGAGI. The CDR3 is 15 residues long. Trimming took 5 bases from V and 6 from J, leaving 17 bases between them. The CDR3 loop is CASSRQAAVGNIQYF. In DNA, the CDR3 is TGTGCCAGCAGTCGTCAGGCGGCCGTTGGAAACATTCAGTACTTC.

This chain links TRBV30 with TRBJ2-7, with 7 nucleotides matching TRBD1. With V trimmed by 0 bases and J by 6 bases, 8 bases remained unmatched. Germline CDR1 is GTSNPN and CDR2 is SVGIG (reference sequence). The CDR3 has 14 amino acids. The CDR3 bases are TGTGCCTGGAGTGTAAGGGGGCGGTTAAGCGAGCAGTACTTC. This sequence encodes CAWSVRGRLSEQYF.

This chain links TRBV29-1 with TRBJ2-1, with 7 bases fitting TRBD2. Trimming removed 6 bases from V and 4 bases from J; junction bases left unmatched: 18. This CDR3 contains 17 residues. The germline CDR1 and CDR2 sequences are SQVTM and ANQGSEA. DNA of the CDR3: TGCAGCGTCGGGGGGTTGGCGGGAGTTCCTGTATACAATGAGCAGTTCTTC. Its translation is CSVGGLAGVPVYNEQFF.

The chain joins TRBV7-8 to TRBJ2-7; 9 bases line up with TRBD1. CDR1 is SGHVS, CDR2 FQNEAQ, per germline. V gave up 5 bases and J gave up 1 base; unmatched junction bases: 6. The CDR3 spans 15 residues. The CDR3 bases are TGTGCCAGCAGCCTCAGGGGACAGGGATCCTACGAGCAGTACTTC. Translation: CASSLRGQGSYEQYF. Using reference TRBV7-8 and TRBJ2-7 for the parts outside the CDR3, the full variable domain is GAGVSQSPRYKVAKRGQDVALRCDPISGHVSLFWYQQALGQGPEFLTYFQNEAQLDKSGLPSDRFFAERPEGSVSTLKIQRTQQEDSAVYLCASSLRGQGSYEQYFGPGTRLTVT.